A single sample is the source of the 19 T cell receptor beta chains below, sequenced in a study of identical twins. Each CDR3 protein gets one entry after TCRdb re-called the 5' RACE reads with MiXCR. The table records 1.5 million to 2 million distinct CDR3 sequences, about 31% of them present only once. Sequencing was carried out using cord blood. The receptor source for this set is a newborn girl in good health.

This clonotype has at least ten counts. V and J are TRBV6-6 and TRBJ1-4; TRBD1 agrees at 9 bases. Trimming cost V 6 bases and J 5 bases; bases outside gene matches: 10. The CDR3 is made up of 16 amino acids. Looked up from germline, CDR1 is MNHNY and CDR2 is SVGAGI (reference sequence). The CDR3 bases are TGTGCCAGCAGCCCCGAGGACAGGGGAGCGAATGAAAAACTGTTTTTT. This translates into CASSPEDRGANEKLFF.

CDR3 nucleotide sequence: TGTGCCAGCATCCAAGGCGGCCCCTACGAGCAGTACTTC. It codes for CASIQGGPYEQYF. The chain is built from TRBV7-6 and TRBJ2-7; the D is unclear. V was cut by 7 bases and J by 2 bases, with 12 bases left in between. CDR1 SGHVS and CDR2 FNYEAQ come from the germline V gene. CDR3 length: 13 amino acids.

The rearrangement uses TRBV4-2 and TRBJ2-3; TRBD2 aligns across 14 bases. Germline V gene lookup returns CDR1 LGHNA and CDR2 YNFKEQ. Unmatched junction bases numbered 9, after V lost 0 bases and J lost 1 base. The CDR3 runs 20 residues. The CDR3 DNA follows: TGTGCCAGCAGCCAAGATGTGGGACTAGCGGGGGCTCTAGGCACAGATACGCAGTATTTT. As protein: CASSQDVGLAGALGTDTQYF.

The chain joins TRBV25-1 to TRBJ2-7; the D is unclear. The CDR3 is 14 amino acids. With 2 bases removed from V and 3 bases from J, the gap between germline ends came to 11 bases. CDR1 MGHDK and CDR2 SYGVNS come from the germline V gene. The CDR3 bases are TGTGCCAGCAGTGAACCGGGCTCCGTCTACGAGCAGTACTTC. Translated, it gives CASSEPGSVYEQYF.

This clonotype turned up a few times. This chain links TRBV20-1 with TRBJ2-1, with 7 bases that match TRBD1. Trimming cost V 1 base and J 1 base; bases outside gene matches: 4. The V gene's germline CDR1 is DFQATT and CDR2 SNEGSKA (reference sequence). The CDR3 loop spans 15 amino acids. As DNA, the CDR3 is TGCAGTGCTAGAGTTCCCAGGGGGTCCTACAATGAGCAGTTCTTC. Protein sequence: CSARVPRGSYNEQFF.

The CDR3 is CAIQGKGGTEAFF. In nucleotides, the CDR3 is TGTGCCATCCAAGGGAAGGGAGGCACTGAAGCTTTCTTT. The chain links TRBV10-3 to TRBJ1-1; D gene unclear. Trimming removed 8 bases from V and 4 bases from J, with 14 bases in between. The germline CDR1 and CDR2 sequences are ENHRY and SYGVKD. The CDR3 has 13 amino acids.

This chain joins TRBV10-3 and TRBJ1-4; 7 bases line up with TRBD1. J was trimmed by 5 bases and V by 10 bases; bases with no gene match: 7. The CDR3 has 13 residues. Germline loops: CDR1 ENHRY, CDR2 SYGVKD. The chain's CDR3 is CATRGTENEKLFF. DNA for the CDR3: TGTGCCACCAGGGGGACTGAGAATGAAAAACTGTTTTTT.

The chain is built from TRBV4-1 and TRBJ2-7; 7 nucleotides align to TRBD1. The V and J ends lost 0 bases and 6 bases, in that order; junction bases with no gene match: 2. Germline V CDR1 and CDR2: MGHRA, YSYEKL. The CDR3 length is 13 residues. The CDR3 sequence: CASSQEPGGEQYF. The DNA of the CDR3 is TGCGCCAGCAGCCAAGAACCAGGGGGCGAGCAGTACTTC.

The chain combines TRBV4-2 with TRBJ2-3, with TRBD2 matching 15 bases. V trimming: 1 base; J trimming: 9 bases; junction bases outside the gene matches: 8. CDR1 LGHNA and CDR2 YNFKEQ come from the germline V gene. The CDR3 extends over 17 amino acids. CDR3 nucleotide sequence: TGTGCCAGCAGCCAAGCCGGACTAGCGGGGGGGCTATGGACGCAGTATTTT. It codes for CASSQAGLAGGLWTQYF.

This chain uses TRBV5-1 with TRBJ2-6; D possibly corresponds to TRBD1 (6 bases). In germline, CDR1 is SGHRS, CDR2 YFSETQ. The germline V and J ends were trimmed by 9 bases and 0 bases, with 13 bases remaining between them. The CDR3 sequence is 15 residues long. The CDR3 DNA is TGCGCCACTCGGACAGCCACCTCTGGGGCCAACGTCCTGACTTTC. Protein sequence: CATRTATSGANVLTF.

The chain carries TRBV7-9 and TRBJ2-1; no clear D gene. The CDR3 covers 13 residues. Deletions cut 2 bases from V and 13 bases from J, with 15 bases between. Germline V gives CDR1 SEHNR, CDR2 FQNEAQ (reference sequence). CDR3 bases: TGTGCCAGCAGCTTAAGGCAGGCAGAGACCCAGTTCTTC. Translating it yields CASSLRQAETQFF.

The chain links TRBV27 to TRBJ1-5; D unclear. The CDR3 totals 15 residues. Per germline, CDR1 MNHEY and CDR2 SMNVEV (reference sequence). V was cut by 4 bases and J by 3 bases, with 13 bases left in between. CDR3: CASSSLGWSNQPQHF. CDR3 coding DNA: TGTGCCAGCAGTTCTCTGGGCTGGTCCAATCAGCCCCAGCATTTT.

The V gene is TRBV7-6, the J gene TRBJ2-3, with 8 positions matching TRBD2. This CDR3 spans 16 amino acids. V gave up 5 bases and J gave up 5 bases; unmatched junction bases: 12. Germline V CDR1 and CDR2: SGHVS, FNYEAQ. The CDR3 DNA sequence: TGTGCCAGCAGCACACGGGGGGGCCTCCCCGGAGATACGCAGTATTTT. This codes for CASSTRGGLPGDTQYF.

V usage is TRBV7-6 and J usage is TRBJ2-7, with unresolved D. The CDR3 has 14 residues. The V end lost 5 bases, the J end lost 2 bases, and 13 bases lay between the germline ends. Germline V gene lookup returns CDR1 SGHVS and CDR2 FNYEAQ. In DNA form, the CDR3 reads TGTGCCAGCAGCCCCCGGTTGGAGCCCTACGAGCAGTACTTC. Translating it yields CASSPRLEPYEQYF. The full variable domain, its missing parts supplied by reference TRBV7-6 and TRBJ2-7, is GAGVSQSPRYKVTKRGQDVALRCDPISGHVSLYWYRQALGQGPEFLTYFNYEAQQDKSGLPNDRFSAERPEGSISTLTIQRTEQRDSAMYRCASSPRLEPYEQYFGPGTRLTVT.

The chain joins TRBV20-1 to TRBJ2-7; 9 bases map to TRBD1. The CDR3 totals 15 residues. CDR1 and CDR2 (germline): DFQATT, SNEGSKA (reference sequence). After removal of 2 bases from V and 1 base from J, the junction contained 6 bases not matched to a gene. In DNA form, the CDR3 reads TGCAGTGCTAGACATTCGGACAGGGGATCCTACGAGCAGTACTTC. The encoded protein is CSARHSDRGSYEQYF.

The chain couples TRBV6-6 to TRBJ2-5; 9 bases map to TRBD1. Germline CDR1 reads MNHNY; CDR2 reads SVGAGI (reference sequence). This CDR3 has 13 amino acids. The V gene end was trimmed by 6 bases and the J gene end by 11 bases; junction bases not matched to a gene: 10. For the CDR3, the DNA is TGTGCCAGCAGCCACACAGGGGGCAATGAGCAGTACTTC. Amino acid sequence: CASSHTGGNEQYF.

The J gene is TRBJ2-2, the V gene TRBV2, with a tentative D call TRBD1 (7 bases). The CDR3 has 15 amino acids. Trimming took 4 bases from V and 1 from J, leaving 10 bases between them. Germline loops: CDR1 SNHLY, CDR2 FYNNEI. The CDR3 region has the DNA TGTGCCAGCAGTGGGGGGGACAGGAACACCGGGGAGCTGTTTTTT. Residues: CASSGGDRNTGELFF.

Of note for this clonotype: This could be a read error, since a much larger clone is one nucleotide away. V and J are TRBV29-1 and TRBJ2-5, with D maybe TRBD1 (6 bases). This CDR3 region has 12 residues. Trimming left V 3 bases short and J 11 bases short, with 16 bases between. Germline values: CDR1 SQVTM, CDR2 ANQGSEA. CDR3 loop: CSVEHRDNEQYF. The CDR3 bases are TGCAGCGTTGAGCACAGGGACAATGAGCAGTACTTC.

The chain is built from TRBV5-6 and TRBJ2-7; perhaps D is TRBD1 or TRBD2 (5 bases each). This CDR3 has 15 amino acids. Looked up from germline, CDR1 is SGHDT and CDR2 is YYEEEE. The V gene lost 0 bases and the J gene lost 2 bases, with 12 bases spanning the gap. The CDR3 reads CASSLAGTVAYEQYF. Written as DNA, the CDR3 is TGTGCCAGCAGCTTGGCAGGGACGGTGGCCTACGAGCAGTACTTC. Variable domain in full (rest from reference TRBV5-6 and TRBJ2-7): DAGVTQSPTHLIKTRGQQVTLRCSPKSGHDTVSWYQQALGQGPQFIFQYYEEEERQRGNFPDRFSGHQFPNYSSELNVNALLLGDSALYLCASSLAGTVAYEQYFGPGTRLTVT.